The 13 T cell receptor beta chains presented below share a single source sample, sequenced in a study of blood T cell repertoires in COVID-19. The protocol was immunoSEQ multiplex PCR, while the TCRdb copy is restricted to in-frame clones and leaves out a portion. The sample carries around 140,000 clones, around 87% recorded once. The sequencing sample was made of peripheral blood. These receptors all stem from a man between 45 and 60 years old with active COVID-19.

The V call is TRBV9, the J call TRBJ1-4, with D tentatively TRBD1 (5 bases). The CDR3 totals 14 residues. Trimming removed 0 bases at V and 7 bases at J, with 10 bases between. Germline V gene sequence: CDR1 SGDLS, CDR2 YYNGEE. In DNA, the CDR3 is TGTGCCAGCAGCGTAGGGGTCCAGGGTGAAAAACTGTTTTTT. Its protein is CASSVGVQGEKLFF.

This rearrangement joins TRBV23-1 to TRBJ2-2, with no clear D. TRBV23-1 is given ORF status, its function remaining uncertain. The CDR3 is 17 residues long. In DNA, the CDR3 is TGCGGCAGACGGAGAGATTACACCCTGACGAACACCGGGGAGCTGTTTTTT. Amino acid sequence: CGRRRDYTLTNTGELFF.

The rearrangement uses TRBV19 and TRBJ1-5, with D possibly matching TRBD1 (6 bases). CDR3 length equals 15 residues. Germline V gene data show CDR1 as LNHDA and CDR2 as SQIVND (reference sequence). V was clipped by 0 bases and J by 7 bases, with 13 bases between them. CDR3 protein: CASSIDRGAGQPQHF. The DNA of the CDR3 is TGTGCCAGTAGTATAGATCGGGGGGCAGGGCAGCCCCAGCATTTT.

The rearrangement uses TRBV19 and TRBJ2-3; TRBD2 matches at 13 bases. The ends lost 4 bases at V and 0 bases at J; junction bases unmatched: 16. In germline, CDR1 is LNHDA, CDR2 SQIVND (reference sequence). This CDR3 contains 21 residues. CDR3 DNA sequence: TGTGCCAGTAGTACCAAAAATCCGGGACTAGCGGGGACCCATAGCACAGATACGCAGTATTTT. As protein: CASSTKNPGLAGTHSTDTQYF. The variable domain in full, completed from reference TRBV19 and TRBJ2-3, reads DGGITQSPKYLFRKEGQNVTLSCEQNLNHDAMYWYRQDPGQGLRLIYYSQIVNDFQKGDIAEGYSVSREKKESFPLTVTSAQKNPTAFYLCASSTKNPGLAGTHSTDTQYFGPGTRLTVL.

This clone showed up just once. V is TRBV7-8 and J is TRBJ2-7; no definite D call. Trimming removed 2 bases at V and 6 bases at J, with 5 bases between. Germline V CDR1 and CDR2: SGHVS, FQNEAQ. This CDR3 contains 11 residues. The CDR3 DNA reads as TGTGCCAGCAGCTTAACGAGCGAGCAGTACTTC. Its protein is CASSLTSEQYF.

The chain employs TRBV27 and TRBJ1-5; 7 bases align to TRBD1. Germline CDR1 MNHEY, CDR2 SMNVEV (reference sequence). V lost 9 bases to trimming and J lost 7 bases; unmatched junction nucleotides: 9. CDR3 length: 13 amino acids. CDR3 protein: CASWTGGGQPQHF. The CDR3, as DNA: TGTGCCAGTTGGACAGGAGGGGGGCAGCCCCAGCATTTT.

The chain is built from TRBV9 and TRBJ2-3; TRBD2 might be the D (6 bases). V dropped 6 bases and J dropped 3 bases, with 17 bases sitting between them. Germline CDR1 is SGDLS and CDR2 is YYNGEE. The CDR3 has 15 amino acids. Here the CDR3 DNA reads TGTGCCAGCACCTTGCGGGCGGGGAGGACAGATACGCAGTATTTT. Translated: CASTLRAGRTDTQYF.

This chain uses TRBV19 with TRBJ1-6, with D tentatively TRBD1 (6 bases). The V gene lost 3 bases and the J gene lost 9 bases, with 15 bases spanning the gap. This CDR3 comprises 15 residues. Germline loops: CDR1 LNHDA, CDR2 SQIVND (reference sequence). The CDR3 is CASSIGTGSGSPLHF. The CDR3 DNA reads TGTGCCAGTAGTATCGGAACAGGGAGTGGTTCACCCCTCCACTTT.

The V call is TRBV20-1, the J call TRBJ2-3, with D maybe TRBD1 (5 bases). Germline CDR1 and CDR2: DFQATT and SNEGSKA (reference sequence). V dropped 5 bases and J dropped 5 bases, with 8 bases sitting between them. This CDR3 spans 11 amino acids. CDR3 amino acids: CSALRGDTQYF. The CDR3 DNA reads TGCAGTGCTCTTAGGGGAGATACGCAGTATTTT.

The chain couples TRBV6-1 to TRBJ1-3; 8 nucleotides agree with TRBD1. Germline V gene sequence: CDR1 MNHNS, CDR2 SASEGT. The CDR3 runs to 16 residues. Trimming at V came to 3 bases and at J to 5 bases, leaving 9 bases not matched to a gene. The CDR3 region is CASSEDRAYLRNTIYF. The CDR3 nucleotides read TGTGCCAGCAGTGAGGACAGGGCGTATCTAAGAAACACCATATATTTT.

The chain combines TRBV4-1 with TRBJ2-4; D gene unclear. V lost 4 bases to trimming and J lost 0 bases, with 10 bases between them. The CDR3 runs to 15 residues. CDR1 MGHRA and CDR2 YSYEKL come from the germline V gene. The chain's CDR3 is CASSPSYLAKNIQYF. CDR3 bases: TGCGCCAGCAGCCCATCTTACTTAGCCAAAAACATTCAGTACTTC.

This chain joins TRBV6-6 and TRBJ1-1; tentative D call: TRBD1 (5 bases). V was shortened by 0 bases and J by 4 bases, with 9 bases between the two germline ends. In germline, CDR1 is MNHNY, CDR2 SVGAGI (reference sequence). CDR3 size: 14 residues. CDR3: CASSYSSQGTEAFF. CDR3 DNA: TGTGCCAGCAGTTACTCCAGCCAGGGCACTGAAGCTTTCTTT.

The CDR3 loop is CASSSRRTAVDEQYF. In nucleotides, the CDR3 is TGTGCCAGCAGTTCCAGGCGTACAGCGGTCGACGAGCAGTACTTC. This sequence joins TRBV27 and TRBJ2-7, with D maybe TRBD2 (5 bases). This CDR3 contains 15 residues. Deletions cut 4 bases from V and 5 bases from J, with 18 bases between. The germline gives CDR1 MNHEY, CDR2 SMNVEV (reference sequence).